The present TCR beta chain was sequenced within a study of blood T cell repertoires in COVID-19. Study in general: From T cells, B-cell-depleted T cells, or PBMCs came the material, which was cDNA or gDNA.

Study processing details: It was from reference gene primer amplification that nucleated cell counts were estimated. Sequencing was performed with immunoSEQ multiplex PCR; in TCRdb, only in-frame clones are kept and a portion is missing. V and J calls and clone size come straight from that table; D and trimming were deduced from the DNA. The table records about 190,000 clones, approximately 91% of them present only once. Germline V CDR1 and CDR2: DFQATT, SNEGSKA (reference sequence). The CDR3 is 11 residues long. The V gene lost 5 bases and the J gene lost 6 bases, with 10 bases spanning the gap. This clone has just a few counts.

This TCR came from a man aged 30-40 years with acute or convalescent COVID-19. Sequencing input: peripheral blood. The chain employs TRBV20-1 and TRBJ1-2; the D gene is possibly TRBD1 (5 bases). CDR3 DNA sequence: TGCAGTGCTTTGGCAGGGAATGGCTACACCTTC. It codes for CSALAGNGYTF.